Listed below are T cell receptor beta chains from one sample, sequenced in a study of blood T cell repertoires in COVID-19. The data were produced by immunoSEQ multiplex PCR, yet TCRdb's version contains in-frame clones alone and is incomplete. Found here are fewer than 700,000 clones, roughly nine tenths of them singletons; the top ten hold 7.8%. Sequencing was performed on peripheral blood. The source of these receptors is a woman in her forties or fifties with COVID-19, enrolled during active disease. The CDR3 runs from the conserved cysteine through the conserved F or W. Fields, in order: D gene, V gene, J gene, clone size, CDR3 DNA, CDR3 protein. A D gene is named only where the DNA matches it firmly. Some rows mark clone size as missing; the rest say once, few, many or name a class of expanded clone.

D gene: .
V gene: TRBV19
J gene: TRBJ1-4
clone size: .
CDR3 DNA: TGTGCCAGTAGGGAACGGACTGAGTATGAAAAACTGTTTTTT
CDR3 protein: CASRERTEYEKLFF

D gene: .
V gene: TRBV7-9
J gene: TRBJ2-3
clone size: .
CDR3 DNA: TGTGCCAGCATCACTAGCTCCACAGATCTCACAGATACGCAGTATTTT
CDR3 protein: CASITSSTDLTDTQYF

D gene: .
V gene: TRBV5-1
J gene: TRBJ1-3
clone size: .
CDR3 DNA: TGCGCCAGCAGCTTGGGTTATCGGAGCTCTGGAAACACCATATATTTT
CDR3 protein: CASSLGYRSSGNTIYF

D gene: TRBD2
V gene: TRBV2
J gene: TRBJ2-1
clone size: .
CDR3 DNA: TGTGCCAGCAGTGCGACTAGCTATTCCTACAATGAGCAGTTCTTC
CDR3 protein: CASSATSYSYNEQFF

D gene: .
V gene: TRBV11-3
J gene: TRBJ2-2
clone size: .
CDR3 DNA: TGTGCCAGCAGCTTAGGGCAGGGCGGTCGCGCCGGGGAGCTGTTTTTT
CDR3 protein: CASSLGQGGRAGELFF

D gene: .
V gene: TRBV6-5
J gene: TRBJ1-3
clone size: .
CDR3 DNA: TGTGCCAGCAGTTACGGGCCGGGATACTCTGGAAACACCATATATTTT
CDR3 protein: CASSYGPGYSGNTIYF

D gene: .
V gene: TRBV14
J gene: TRBJ1-6
clone size: few
CDR3 DNA: TGTGCCAGCAGCCAAGAATGTTGGGCAGTTAATTCACCCCTCCACTTT
CDR3 protein: CASSQECWAVNSPLHF

D gene: TRBD1
V gene: TRBV5-5
J gene: TRBJ1-4
clone size: .
CDR3 DNA: TGTGCCAGCAGCTCCTACCGACAGGGCCAAAAACTGTTTTTT
CDR3 protein: CASSSYRQGQKLFF

D gene: TRBD1
V gene: TRBV5-8
J gene: TRBJ2-1
clone size: .
CDR3 DNA: TGTGCCAGCAGCAGCGACAGGGGAAGAGAGCAGTTCTTC
CDR3 protein: CASSSDRGREQFF

D gene: .
V gene: TRBV3-1/TRBV3-2
J gene: TRBJ1-1
clone size: .
CDR3 DNA: TGTGCCAGCAGCCAGGGGGTCAGGGGGAACACTGAAGCTTTCTTT
CDR3 protein: CASSQGVRGNTEAFF

D gene: .
V gene: TRBV2
J gene: TRBJ2-3
clone size: .
CDR3 DNA: TGTGCCAGCATGCCCCCTCGCGGGGCGTTCACAGATACGCAGTATTTT
CDR3 protein: CASMPPRGAFTDTQYF

D gene: TRBD1
V gene: TRBV19
J gene: TRBJ2-7
clone size: .
CDR3 DNA: TGTGCCAGTAGTATGTATTCAGTGGGGACAGGGACCTACGAGCAGTACTTC
CDR3 protein: CASSMYSVGTGTYEQYF

D gene: .
V gene: TRBV15
J gene: TRBJ2-5
clone size: once
CDR3 DNA: TGTGCCACCAGCAGAGATACCCGAGGAGAGACCCAGTACTTC
CDR3 protein: CATSRDTRGETQYF

D gene: .
V gene: TRBV7-8
J gene: TRBJ2-2
clone size: .
CDR3 DNA: TGTGCCAGCCAACAGAATATTTACCCAGGGGAGCTGTTTTTT
CDR3 protein: CASQQNIYPGELFF

D gene: .
V gene: TRBV29-1
J gene: TRBJ1-2
clone size: .
CDR3 DNA: TGCAGCGTTGAAGATCTAAACCGGGGTACTGGGGGCTACACCTTC
CDR3 protein: CSVEDLNRGTGGYTF

D gene: .
V gene: TRBV28
J gene: TRBJ1-4
clone size: .
CDR3 DNA: TGTGCCAGCAGTCCAGTAGGGCGTGTGGAGGATGAAAAACTGTTTTTT
CDR3 protein: CASSPVGRVEDEKLFF

D gene: .
V gene: TRBV12-3/TRBV12-4
J gene: TRBJ1-1
clone size: few
CDR3 DNA: TGTGCCAGCAGTCTCGCGGGGGAAGCTTTCTTT
CDR3 protein: CASSLAGEAFF

D gene: .
V gene: TRBV7-8
J gene: TRBJ2-2
clone size: .
CDR3 DNA: TGTGCCAGCAGCTTAGCCCGAGTGGAGCTGTTTTTT
CDR3 protein: CASSLARVELFF

D gene: .
V gene: TRBV5-4
J gene: TRBJ1-4
clone size: .
CDR3 DNA: TGTGCCAGCAGCGGCTCAGGGGATGCGGGTGAAAAACTGTTTTTT
CDR3 protein: CASSGSGDAGEKLFF

D gene: .
V gene: TRBV3-1/TRBV3-2
J gene: TRBJ2-2
clone size: .
CDR3 DNA: TGTGCCAGCAGCCAAGACCCGGGAAGCACCGGGGAGCTGTTTTTT
CDR3 protein: CASSQDPGSTGELFF

D gene: TRBD1
V gene: TRBV5-6
J gene: TRBJ2-6
clone size: .
CDR3 DNA: TGTGCCAGCAGCTCCGGGACAGCTCGCCTACCCGTCCTGACTTTC
CDR3 protein: CASSSGTARLPVLTF

D gene: TRBD1
V gene: TRBV30
J gene: TRBJ1-3
clone size: .
CDR3 DNA: TGTGCCTGGAGTCTCCGACAGGGGAGTTGGGCCACCATATATTTT
CDR3 protein: CAWSLRQGSWATIYF

D gene: .
V gene: TRBV27
J gene: TRBJ1-5
clone size: .
CDR3 DNA: TGTGCCAGTGGTGCCGAGTCGCAGCCCCAGCATTTT
CDR3 protein: CASGAESQPQHF

D gene: .
V gene: TRBV19
J gene: TRBJ1-4
clone size: .
CDR3 DNA: TGTGCCAGTAGTATAGCCGGTGGGGGCGTCGGAGAAAAACTGTTTTTT
CDR3 protein: CASSIAGGGVGEKLFF

D gene: TRBD1
V gene: TRBV30
J gene: TRBJ1-6
clone size: .
CDR3 DNA: TGTGCCTGGAGTCAGACAGGGGGATCACCCCTCCACTTT
CDR3 protein: CAWSQTGGSPLHF

D gene: .
V gene: TRBV7-6
J gene: TRBJ1-1
clone size: few
CDR3 DNA: TGTGCCAGCAGCCACAGGGCCCCTTCGGTCGGATGGAACACTGAAGCTTTCTTT
CDR3 protein: CASSHRAPSVGWNTEAFF

D gene: .
V gene: TRBV30
J gene: TRBJ2-7
clone size: .
CDR3 DNA: TGTGCCTGGAGTGTCGTTTACGAGCAGTACTTC
CDR3 protein: CAWSVVYEQYF

D gene: .
V gene: TRBV24-1
J gene: TRBJ2-3
clone size: .
CDR3 DNA: TGTGCCACCAGTGATCCACAGGGTGAAACAGATACGCAGTATTTT
CDR3 protein: CATSDPQGETDTQYF

D gene: .
V gene: TRBV29-1
J gene: TRBJ1-3
clone size: .
CDR3 DNA: TGCAGCGGGGGGTCGGGAAACACCATATATTTT
CDR3 protein: CSGGSGNTIYF

D gene: .
V gene: TRBV28
J gene: TRBJ1-1
clone size: .
CDR3 DNA: TGTGCCAGCAGTTTCTCCGGGACACATAACACTGAAGCTTTCTTT
CDR3 protein: CASSFSGTHNTEAFF

D gene: TRBD2
V gene: TRBV3-1/TRBV3-2
J gene: TRBJ2-2
clone size: .
CDR3 DNA: TGTGCCAGCAGCCAACTCGTACTAGCGGGTACTTACACCGGGGAGCTGTTTTTT
CDR3 protein: CASSQLVLAGTYTGELFF

D gene: TRBD2
V gene: TRBV7-2
J gene: TRBJ2-1
clone size: .
CDR3 DNA: TGTGCCAGCAGCTCCCCAGCGGGGGGCAATGAGCAGTTCTTC
CDR3 protein: CASSSPAGGNEQFF

D gene: TRBD1
V gene: TRBV28
J gene: TRBJ1-4
clone size: .
CDR3 DNA: TGTGCCAGCAGTTTAGCAACAGGGGCGATGGGGGAAAAACTGTTTTTT
CDR3 protein: CASSLATGAMGEKLFF

D gene: .
V gene: TRBV25-1
J gene: TRBJ1-1
clone size: .
CDR3 DNA: TGTGCCAGCAGTGAACGGAGGAACACTGAAGCTTTCTTT
CDR3 protein: CASSERRNTEAFF

D gene: .
V gene: TRBV7-2
J gene: TRBJ2-3
clone size: .
CDR3 DNA: TGTGCCAGCAGCGTGAGAAGAGCGGCAGATACGCAGTATTTT
CDR3 protein: CASSVRRAADTQYF

D gene: .
V gene: TRBV6-5
J gene: TRBJ2-2
clone size: .
CDR3 DNA: TGTGCCAGCAGGTCAGGGCTTACCGGGGAGCTGTTTTTT
CDR3 protein: CASRSGLTGELFF

D gene: TRBD1
V gene: TRBV10-1
J gene: TRBJ1-1
clone size: .
CDR3 DNA: TGCGCCAGCTCAAAGGAGGGGGCAACTGAAGCTTTCTTT
CDR3 protein: CASSKEGATEAFF

D gene: .
V gene: TRBV28
J gene: TRBJ2-2
clone size: .
CDR3 DNA: TGTGCCAGTATGAGGGAGGTGACCGGGGAGCTGTTTTTT
CDR3 protein: CASMREVTGELFF

D gene: .
V gene: TRBV27
J gene: TRBJ1-1
clone size: .
CDR3 DNA: TGTGCCAGCAGTTTGAGTTGGAACACTGAAGCTTTCTTT
CDR3 protein: CASSLSWNTEAFF

D gene: .
V gene: TRBV3-1/TRBV3-2
J gene: TRBJ2-1
clone size: .
CDR3 DNA: TGTGCCAGCAGCCAAGAGGACTACTACAATGAGCAGTTCTTC
CDR3 protein: CASSQEDYYNEQFF

D gene: TRBD1
V gene: TRBV13
J gene: TRBJ1-2
clone size: .
CDR3 DNA: TGTGCCAGCAGCATCGGACAGGGGGTGTTGAACTATGGCTACACCTTC
CDR3 protein: CASSIGQGVLNYGYTF

D gene: TRBD2
V gene: TRBV9
J gene: TRBJ2-2
clone size: .
CDR3 DNA: TGTGCCAGCAGCTTCGAGACTAGCGGGGACACCGGGGAGCTGTTTTTT
CDR3 protein: CASSFETSGDTGELFF